These 24 T cell receptor beta chains originate from one sample sequenced in a study of T cells in Graves' hyperthyroidism and ophthalmopathy. Amplified TCR beta CDR3 regions derived from RNA transcripts. Using the HTBI primer set, a first-round RT-PCR was run on the TCR CDR3. TCRdb called the multiplex PCR reads again in MiXCR, with one record for every CDR3 protein. Of roughly 380,000 distinct CDR3 sequences in the sample, 15% to 20% were seen once. Sequencing was performed on blood. The receptors were sampled from a woman aged 40-49 years with Graves' ophthalmopathy.

This clonotype was seen at least ten times. This rearrangement joins TRBV11-2 to TRBJ2-7; 7 bases are shared with TRBD2. This CDR3 is 15 amino acids long. Per germline, CDR1 SGHAT and CDR2 FQNNGV. Trimming removed 5 bases from V and 2 bases from J; junction bases left unmatched: 9. The CDR3 sequence is CASSPLSGRTYEQYF. CDR3 coding DNA: TGTGCCAGCAGCCCGCTTAGCGGGCGCACCTACGAGCAGTACTTC.

Ten or more counts support this clonotype. This chain links TRBV6-2 or TRBV6-3 with TRBJ1-5; the D is unclear. This CDR3 spans 12 amino acids. The V gene's germline CDR1 is MNHEY and CDR2 SVGEGT. With 7 bases removed from V and 1 base from J, the gap between germline ends came to 5 bases. This CDR3 is CASKSSNQPQHF. CDR3 DNA: TGTGCCAGCAAGTCCAGCAATCAGCCCCAGCATTTT.

This clonotype has at least ten counts. The rearrangement uses TRBV27 and TRBJ2-2; D unclear. CDR1 and CDR2 from the germline V gene are MNHEY and SMNVEV (reference sequence). The V end was cut by 6 bases, the J end by 10 bases, with 15 bases between. The CDR3 runs to 13 residues. The CDR3 DNA is TGTGCCAGCAGCCCAAGAGCTCGGACGGAGCTGTTTTTT. Translated, it gives CASSPRARTELFF.

This clonotype was seen many times. This sequence joins TRBV30 and TRBJ2-7; D is ambiguous. V shed 0 bases and J shed 6 bases, with 12 bases lying between them. The CDR3 covers 13 residues. The V gene's germline CDR1 is GTSNPN and CDR2 SVGIG (reference sequence). The CDR3 bases are TGTGCCTGGAGTGTTCTGGGTCTGGGCGAGCAGTACTTC. Amino acids: CAWSVLGLGEQYF. Variable domain in full (rest from reference TRBV30 and TRBJ2-7): SQTIHQWPATLVQPVGSPLSLECTVEGTSNPNLYWYRQAAGRGLQLLFYSVGIGQISSEVPQNLSASRPQDRQFILSSKKLLLSDSGFYLCAWSVLGLGEQYFGPGTRLTVT.

Ten or more counts support this clonotype. This rearrangement joins TRBV11-3 to TRBJ2-5; 8 nucleotides line up with TRBD1. CDR3 size: 16 residues. Germline CDR1 and CDR2: SGHNT and YENEEA. V was pared by 4 bases and J by 5 bases, with 12 bases of the junction left unmatched. The CDR3 region is CASSSWTTGEVETQYF. Here the CDR3 DNA reads TGTGCCAGCAGCTCTTGGACGACAGGGGAGGTCGAGACCCAGTACTTC.

The table lists this clonotype with many counts. CDR3 in amino acids: CSAGPGTGRGQPQHF. The CDR3, as DNA: TGCAGTGCTGGGCCCGGGACAGGGCGAGGACAGCCCCAGCATTTT. V gene TRBV20-1 combines with J gene TRBJ1-5; 9 bases fit TRBD1. V lost 5 bases and J lost 7; bases outside the gene matches: 12. The CDR3 runs to 15 residues. Looked up from germline, CDR1 is DFQATT and CDR2 is SNEGSKA (reference sequence).

This clonotype was detected many times. The chain couples TRBV6-6 to TRBJ1-5, with 10 bases lining up with TRBD1. From germline, CDR1 is MNHNY and CDR2 SVGAGI (reference sequence). This CDR3 has 18 residues. V was clipped by 11 bases and J by 0 bases; unmatched bases: 16. The CDR3 DNA follows: TGTGCCTCACGGGGGGACAGGGGAAAGGTGTATAGCAATCAGCCCCAGCATTTT. Translating it yields CASRGDRGKVYSNQPQHF.

This clonotype is termed medium-sized. This rearrangement joins TRBV12-3 or TRBV12-4 to TRBJ1-1, with D unresolved. CDR3 length equals 13 residues. V was cut by 6 bases and J by 1 base, with 9 bases left in between. The CDR3 nucleotides are TGTGCCAGCAGCCGCCTTGGGAACACTGAAGCTTTCTTT. Its translation: CASSRLGNTEAFF.

This clonotype has a count of ten or more. The V gene is TRBV24-1, the J gene TRBJ2-7; 10 nucleotides line up with TRBD1. This CDR3 contains 15 residues. The trim removed 0 bases at V and 6 bases at J, leaving 4 bases unmatched. The germline gives CDR1 KGHDR, CDR2 SFDVKD. The CDR3 sequence: CATSDLLTGGGEQYF. As DNA, the CDR3 is TGTGCCACCAGTGATTTGCTGACAGGGGGCGGCGAGCAGTACTTC.

This sequence joins TRBV28 and TRBJ1-1, with 7 bases aligning to TRBD1. The V gene end was trimmed by 6 bases and the J gene end by 3 bases; junction bases not matched to a gene: 4. The V gene's germline CDR1 is MDHEN and CDR2 SYDVKM. The length of the CDR3 is 13 residues. The CDR3 loop is CASRWDRYTEAFF. In DNA, the CDR3 is TGTGCCAGCAGATGGGACAGATACACTGAAGCTTTCTTT.

This clonotype came up many times. The gene calls are TRBV7-9 and TRBJ1-6, with 7 bases identical to TRBD1. CDR3 length: 14 amino acids. The J segment lost 6 bases and the V segment lost 3 bases, leaving 2 bases of the junction unmatched. Germline CDR1 reads SEHNR; CDR2 reads FQNEAQ (reference sequence). CDR3 sequence reads: CASSLAGGNSPLHF. CDR3 coding DNA: TGTGCCAGCAGCTTGGCAGGGGGTAATTCACCCCTCCACTTT.

This clonotype occurred a few times. The junction differs from germline at one of its ends, possibly a read error. This chain joins TRBV6-1 and TRBJ1-5, with 9 bases lining up with TRBD1. From germline, CDR1 is MNHNS and CDR2 SASEGT. The CDR3 length is 15 residues. The CDR3 coding sequence is TGTGCCAGCAGTCAAGCCGGGACAGGGCTTCAGCCCCAGCATTTT. Translation: CASSQAGTGLQPQHF.

This clonotype has at least ten counts. The chain couples TRBV28 to TRBJ2-5, with TRBD1 matching 9 bases. Germline V gene data show CDR1 as MDHEN and CDR2 as SYDVKM. V gave up 4 bases and J gave up 8 bases; unmatched junction bases: 8. The CDR3 consists of 14 residues. The DNA of the CDR3 is TGTGCCAGCAGTTCCGACGACAGGGGGAGTACCCAGTACTTC. Protein sequence: CASSSDDRGSTQYF.

This clonotype has ten or more counts. V is TRBV20-1 and J is TRBJ1-5; D call uncertain. In germline, CDR1 is DFQATT, CDR2 SNEGSKA (reference sequence). Trimming removed 2 bases from V and 1 base from J, with 9 bases in between. This CDR3 region has 14 residues. CDR3 region: CSARRGRSNQPQHF. The CDR3 bases are TGCAGTGCTAGAAGAGGGCGAAGCAATCAGCCCCAGCATTTT.

The J gene is TRBJ1-1, the V gene TRBV30; possibly TRBD1 for D (6 bases). The germline V gene encodes CDR1 GTSNPN and CDR2 SVGIG (reference sequence). V was shortened by 0 bases and J by 2 bases, with 13 bases between the two germline ends. The CDR3 covers 15 residues. The CDR3 region is CAWSVTGRVNTEAFF. The DNA for the CDR3 is TGTGCCTGGAGTGTAACAGGGAGAGTCAACACTGAAGCTTTCTTT.

The sample holds a few counts of this clonotype. The genes are TRBV6-1 and TRBJ2-7, with D maybe TRBD1 (6 bases). Germline values: CDR1 MNHNS, CDR2 SASEGT. CDR3 size: 13 residues. The V end lost 6 bases, the J end lost 3 bases, and 12 bases lay between the germline ends. The CDR3 reads CASRATGIYEQYF. CDR3 in DNA: TGTGCCAGCAGAGCCACAGGGATCTACGAGCAGTACTTC.

The sample holds many counts of this clonotype. The chain is built from TRBV7-3 and TRBJ2-5; the D gene is possibly TRBD1 (5 bases). CDR3 size: 15 residues. Germline CDR1 is SGHTA and CDR2 is FQGTGA. With 2 bases removed from V and 2 bases from J, the gap between germline ends came to 12 bases. CDR3 loop: CASSLVGQPQETQYF. CDR3 bases: TGTGCCAGCAGCTTAGTGGGGCAGCCACAAGAGACCCAGTACTTC.

This clonotype was counted between two and nine times. Sequence at one end of the junction differs from germline and may be a read error. This chain uses TRBV7-9 with TRBJ2-7; tentatively, D is TRBD2 (5 bases). The V gene's germline CDR1 is SEHNR and CDR2 FQNEAQ (reference sequence). This CDR3 comprises 13 residues. The chain's CDR3 is CASSFPGRSGNEF. CDR3 in DNA: TGTGCCAGCAGCTTTCCCGGGCGTTCGGGGAACGAGTTC.

This clonotype was seen a handful of times. The chain carries TRBV6-2 or TRBV6-3 and TRBJ2-6; weak D call: TRBD1 (6 bases). The CDR3 loop spans 18 amino acids. Germline V gene lookup returns CDR1 MNHEY and CDR2 SVGEGT. V shed 4 bases and J shed 0 bases, with 16 bases lying between them. The CDR3 here is CASSSFTGKSSGANVLTF. The CDR3 region has the DNA TGTGCCAGCAGTTCCTTCACAGGGAAAAGCTCTGGGGCCAACGTCCTGACTTTC.

This clonotype has ten or more counts. The CDR3 DNA sequence: TGTGCCAGCAGCCTCGGCGGGGCAGGCTATGGCTACACCTTC. Translating gives CASSLGGAGYGYTF. The genes are TRBV14 and TRBJ1-2; possibly TRBD1 for D (5 bases). V was shortened by 4 bases and J by 4 bases, with 13 bases between the two germline ends. Per germline, CDR1 SGHDN and CDR2 FVKESK. This CDR3 comprises 14 residues.

This clonotype has at least ten counts. The chain uses TRBV6-5 and TRBJ1-1, with TRBD1 as a possible D gene (5 bases). Germline CDR1 reads MNHEY; CDR2 reads SVGAGI. The CDR3 loop spans 14 amino acids. Trimming cost V 6 bases and J 0 bases, with 11 bases left between them. CDR3: CASSTTTVNTEAFF. In DNA form, the CDR3 reads TGTGCCAGCAGCACGACGACAGTGAACACTGAAGCTTTCTTT.

This sequence joins TRBV19 and TRBJ1-1; possibly TRBD1 for D (6 bases). Germline-derived CDR1 and CDR2 are LNHDA and SQIVND (reference sequence). The CDR3 length is 13 residues. Trimming took 3 bases from V and 5 from J, leaving 10 bases between them. CDR3 protein: CASSIQGKTEAFF. Here the CDR3 DNA reads TGTGCCAGTAGTATTCAGGGGAAGACTGAAGCTTTCTTT.

This clonotype has at least ten counts. The chain is built from TRBV6-5 and TRBJ2-2, with 10 positions matching TRBD2. Germline V gene lookup returns CDR1 MNHEY and CDR2 SVGAGI. This CDR3 region has 16 residues. The V segment lost 1 base and the J segment 6 bases; nucleotides outside the gene matches: 5. DNA for the CDR3: TGTGCCAGCAGTTACTGGCCTAGCGGGAGCCCCGGGGAGCTGTTTTTT. Protein product: CASSYWPSGSPGELFF.

This clonotype showed up just once. The gene calls are TRBV7-9 and TRBJ2-5; D might be TRBD2 (5 bases). Germline V CDR1 and CDR2: SEHNR, FQNEAQ (reference sequence). Trimming left V 5 bases short and J 7 bases short, with 14 bases between. This CDR3 comprises 13 residues. The CDR3 sequence: CASSLRRTVTQYF. The CDR3 DNA follows: TGTGCCAGCAGCCTACGAAGGACTGTGACCCAGTACTTC.